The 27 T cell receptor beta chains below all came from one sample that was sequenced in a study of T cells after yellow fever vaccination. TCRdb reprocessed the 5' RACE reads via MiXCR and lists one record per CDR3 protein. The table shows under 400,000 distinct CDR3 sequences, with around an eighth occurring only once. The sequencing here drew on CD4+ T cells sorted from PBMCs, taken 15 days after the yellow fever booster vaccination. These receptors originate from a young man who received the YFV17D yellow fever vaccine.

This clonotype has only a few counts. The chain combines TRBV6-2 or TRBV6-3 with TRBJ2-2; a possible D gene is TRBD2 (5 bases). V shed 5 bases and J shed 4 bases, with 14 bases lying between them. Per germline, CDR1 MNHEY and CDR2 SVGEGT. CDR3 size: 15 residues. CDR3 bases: TGTGCCAGCAGTCAGGACTGGCCCAGCACCGGGGAGCTGTTTTTT. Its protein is CASSQDWPSTGELFF.

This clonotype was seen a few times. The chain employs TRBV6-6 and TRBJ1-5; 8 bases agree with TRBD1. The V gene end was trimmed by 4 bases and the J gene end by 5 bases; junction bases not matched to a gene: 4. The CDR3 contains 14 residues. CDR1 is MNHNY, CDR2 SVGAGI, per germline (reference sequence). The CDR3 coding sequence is TGTGCCAGCAGTTTCGACAGGGGTTATCAGCCCCAGCATTTT. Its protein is CASSFDRGYQPQHF.

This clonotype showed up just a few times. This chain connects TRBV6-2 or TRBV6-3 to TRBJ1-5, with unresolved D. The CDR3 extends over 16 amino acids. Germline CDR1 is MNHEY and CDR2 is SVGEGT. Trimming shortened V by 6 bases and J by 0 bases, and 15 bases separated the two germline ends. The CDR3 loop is CASSPVSFRSNQPQHF. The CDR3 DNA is TGTGCCAGCAGCCCCGTGAGCTTCCGTAGCAATCAGCCCCAGCATTTT.

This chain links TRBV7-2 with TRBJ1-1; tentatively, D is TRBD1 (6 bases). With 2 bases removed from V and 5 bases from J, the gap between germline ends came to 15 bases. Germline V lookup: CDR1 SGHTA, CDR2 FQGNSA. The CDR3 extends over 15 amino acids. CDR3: CASSLFLGGGTEAFF. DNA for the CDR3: TGTGCCAGCAGCTTATTTCTAGGGGGTGGAACTGAAGCTTTCTTT.

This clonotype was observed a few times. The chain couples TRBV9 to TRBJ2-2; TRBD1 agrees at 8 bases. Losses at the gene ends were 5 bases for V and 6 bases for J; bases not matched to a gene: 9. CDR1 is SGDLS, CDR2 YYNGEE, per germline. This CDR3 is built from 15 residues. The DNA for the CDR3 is TGTGCCAGCAGTGAAGGGGACAGGCCCGCCGGGGAGCTGTTTTTT. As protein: CASSEGDRPAGELFF.

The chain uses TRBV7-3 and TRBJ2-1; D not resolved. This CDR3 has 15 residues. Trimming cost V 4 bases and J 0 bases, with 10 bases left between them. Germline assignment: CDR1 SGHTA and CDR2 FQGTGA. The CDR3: CASSSYHSSYNEQFF. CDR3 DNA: TGTGCCAGCAGCTCCTACCACAGCTCCTACAATGAGCAGTTCTTC.

DNA for the CDR3: TGTGCCAGTAGTATAGGGAGGCTCTACAATGAGCAGTTCTTC. This encodes CASSIGRLYNEQFF. The chain recombines TRBV19 with TRBJ2-1, with a tentative D call TRBD2 (5 bases). Trimming cost V 1 base and J 3 bases, with 7 bases left between them. This CDR3 spans 14 amino acids. The germline gives CDR1 LNHDA, CDR2 SQIVND (reference sequence).

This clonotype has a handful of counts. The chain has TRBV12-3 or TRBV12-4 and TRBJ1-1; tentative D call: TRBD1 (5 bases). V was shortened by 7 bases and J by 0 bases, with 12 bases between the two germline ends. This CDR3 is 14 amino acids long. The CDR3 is CASMGHLMNTEAFF. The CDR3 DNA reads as TGTGCCAGCATGGGGCACCTCATGAACACTGAAGCTTTCTTT.

The CDR3 region is CSARDTQVYNEQFF. The DNA for the CDR3 is TGCAGTGCTCGTGACACACAGGTTTACAATGAGCAGTTCTTC. The chain uses TRBV20-1 and TRBJ2-1; TRBD1 might be the D (5 bases). The V end was cut by 5 bases, the J end by 4 bases, with 15 bases between. The CDR3 length is 14 residues. The germline CDR1 and CDR2 sequences are DFQATT and SNEGSKA (reference sequence).

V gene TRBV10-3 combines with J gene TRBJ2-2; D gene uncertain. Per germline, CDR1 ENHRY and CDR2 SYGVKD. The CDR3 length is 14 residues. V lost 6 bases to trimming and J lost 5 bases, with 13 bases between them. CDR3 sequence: CAISLLAETGELFF. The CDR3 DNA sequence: TGTGCCATCAGCCTTTTGGCTGAGACCGGGGAGCTGTTTTTT.

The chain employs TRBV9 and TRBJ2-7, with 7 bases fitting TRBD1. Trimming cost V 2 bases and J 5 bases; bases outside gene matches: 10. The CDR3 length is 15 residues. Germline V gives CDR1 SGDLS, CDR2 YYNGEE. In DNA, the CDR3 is TGTGCCAGCAGCGTGACAGGGAACCAACTGAACGAGCAGTACTTC. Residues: CASSVTGNQLNEQYF.

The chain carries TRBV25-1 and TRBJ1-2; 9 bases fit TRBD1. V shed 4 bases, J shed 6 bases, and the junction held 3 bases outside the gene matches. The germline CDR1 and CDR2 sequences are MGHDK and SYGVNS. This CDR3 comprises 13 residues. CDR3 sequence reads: CASSADRGDGYTF. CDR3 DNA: TGTGCCAGCAGTGCCGACAGGGGGGATGGCTACACCTTC.

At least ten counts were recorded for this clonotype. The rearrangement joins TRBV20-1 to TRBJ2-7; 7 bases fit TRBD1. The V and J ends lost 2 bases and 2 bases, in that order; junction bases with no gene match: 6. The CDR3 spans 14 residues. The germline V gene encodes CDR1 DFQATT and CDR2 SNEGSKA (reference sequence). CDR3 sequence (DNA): TGCAGTGCTAGACCACAGGGGTTGACCTACGAGCAGTACTTC. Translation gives CSARPQGLTYEQYF.

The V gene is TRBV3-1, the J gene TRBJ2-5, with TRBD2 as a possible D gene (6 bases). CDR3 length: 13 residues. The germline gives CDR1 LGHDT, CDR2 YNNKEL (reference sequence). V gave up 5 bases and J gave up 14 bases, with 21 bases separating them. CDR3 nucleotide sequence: TGTGCCAGCAGCTCCACGACTAGTCCGCTTCCATACTTC. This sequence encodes CASSSTTSPLPYF.

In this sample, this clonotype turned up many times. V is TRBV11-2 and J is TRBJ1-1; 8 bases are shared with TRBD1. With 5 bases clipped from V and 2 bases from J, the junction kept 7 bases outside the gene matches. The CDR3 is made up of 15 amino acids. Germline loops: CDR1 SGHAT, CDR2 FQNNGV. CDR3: CASSPRGQVNTEAFF. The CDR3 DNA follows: TGTGCCAGCAGCCCTAGGGGACAGGTAAACACTGAAGCTTTCTTT.

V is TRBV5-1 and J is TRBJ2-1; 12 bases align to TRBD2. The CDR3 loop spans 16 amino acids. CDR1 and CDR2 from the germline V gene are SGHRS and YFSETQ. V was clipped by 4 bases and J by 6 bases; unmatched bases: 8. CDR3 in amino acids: CASSPPQLAGGNEQFF. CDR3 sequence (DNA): TGCGCCAGCAGCCCGCCCCAACTAGCGGGGGGCAATGAGCAGTTCTTC.

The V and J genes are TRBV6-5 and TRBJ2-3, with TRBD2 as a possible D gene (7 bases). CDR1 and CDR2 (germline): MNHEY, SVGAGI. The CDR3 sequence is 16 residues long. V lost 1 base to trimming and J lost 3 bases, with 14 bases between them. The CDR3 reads CASSYWGGHGTDTQYF. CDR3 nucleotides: TGTGCCAGCAGTTACTGGGGGGGCCATGGGACAGATACGCAGTATTTT.

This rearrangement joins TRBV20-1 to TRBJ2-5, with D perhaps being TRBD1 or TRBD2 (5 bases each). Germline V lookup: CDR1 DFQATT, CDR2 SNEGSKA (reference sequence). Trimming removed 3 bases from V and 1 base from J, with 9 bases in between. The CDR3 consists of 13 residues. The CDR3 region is CSASYGTQETQYF. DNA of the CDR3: TGCAGTGCTAGTTACGGGACCCAAGAGACCCAGTACTTC.

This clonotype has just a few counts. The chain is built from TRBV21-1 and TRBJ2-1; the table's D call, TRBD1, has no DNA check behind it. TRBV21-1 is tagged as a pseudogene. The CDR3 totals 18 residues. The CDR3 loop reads CASSKVRRGTGDRNEQFF. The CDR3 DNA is TGTGCCAGCAGCAAAGTCCGAAGGGGGACAGGGGATAGAAATGAGCAGTTCTTC.

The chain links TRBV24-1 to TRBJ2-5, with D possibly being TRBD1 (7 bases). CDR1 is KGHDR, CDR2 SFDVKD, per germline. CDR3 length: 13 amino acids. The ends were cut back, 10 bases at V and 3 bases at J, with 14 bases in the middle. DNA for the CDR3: TGTGCCACTGGCGGGACAGTTAAAGAGACCCAGTACTTC. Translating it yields CATGGTVKETQYF.

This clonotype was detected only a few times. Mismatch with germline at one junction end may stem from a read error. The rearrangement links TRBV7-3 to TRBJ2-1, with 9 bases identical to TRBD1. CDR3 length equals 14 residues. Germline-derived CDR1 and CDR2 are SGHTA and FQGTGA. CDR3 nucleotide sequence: TGTGCCAGCAGCAGACAGGGGGACGGCAATGAGCAGTCCTTC. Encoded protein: CASSRQGDGNEQSF.

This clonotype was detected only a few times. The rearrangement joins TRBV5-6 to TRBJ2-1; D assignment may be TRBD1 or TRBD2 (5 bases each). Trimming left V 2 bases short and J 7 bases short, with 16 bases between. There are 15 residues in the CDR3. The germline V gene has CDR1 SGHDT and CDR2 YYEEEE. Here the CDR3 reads CASSLDPGGSNEQFF. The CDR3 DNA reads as TGTGCCAGCAGCTTAGACCCTGGGGGATCAAATGAGCAGTTCTTC.

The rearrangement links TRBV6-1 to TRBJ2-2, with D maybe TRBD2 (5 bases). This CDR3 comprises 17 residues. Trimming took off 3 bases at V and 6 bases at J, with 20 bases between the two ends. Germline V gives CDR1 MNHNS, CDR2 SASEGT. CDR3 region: CASSESRTPRSPGELFF. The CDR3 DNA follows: TGTGCCAGCAGTGAGTCTCGGACTCCACGGAGCCCCGGGGAGCTGTTTTTT.

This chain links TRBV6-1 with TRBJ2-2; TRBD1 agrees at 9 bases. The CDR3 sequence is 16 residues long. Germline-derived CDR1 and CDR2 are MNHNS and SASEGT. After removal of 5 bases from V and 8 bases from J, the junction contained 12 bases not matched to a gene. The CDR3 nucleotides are TGTGCCAGCAGTCAAGGTCCGGGACAGGGAGATGGGGAGCTGTTTTTT. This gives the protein CASSQGPGQGDGELFF.

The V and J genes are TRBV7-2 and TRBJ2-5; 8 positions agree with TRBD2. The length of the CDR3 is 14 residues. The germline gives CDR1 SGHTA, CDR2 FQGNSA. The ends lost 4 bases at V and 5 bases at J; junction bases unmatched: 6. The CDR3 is CASSSGLAWETQYF. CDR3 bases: TGTGCCAGCAGCTCCGGACTAGCCTGGGAGACCCAGTACTTC. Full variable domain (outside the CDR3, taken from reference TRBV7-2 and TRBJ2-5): GAGVSQSPSNKVTEKGKDVELRCDPISGHTALYWYRQSLGQGLEFLIYFQGNSAPDKSGLPSDRFSAERTGGSVSTLTIQRTQQEDSAVYLCASSSGLAWETQYFGPGTRLLVL.

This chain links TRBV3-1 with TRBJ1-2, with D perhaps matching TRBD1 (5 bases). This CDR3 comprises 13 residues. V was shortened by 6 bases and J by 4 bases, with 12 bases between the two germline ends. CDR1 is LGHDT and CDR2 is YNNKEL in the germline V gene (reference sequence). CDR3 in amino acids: CASRDDSLYGYTF. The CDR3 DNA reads TGTGCCAGCAGAGACGACAGCCTCTATGGCTACACCTTC. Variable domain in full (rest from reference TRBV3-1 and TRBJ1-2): DTAVSQTPKYLVTQMGNDKSIKCEQNLGHDTMYWYKQDSKKFLKIMFSYNNKELIINETVPNRFSPKSPDKAHLNLHINSLELGDSAVYFCASRDDSLYGYTFGSGTRLTVV.

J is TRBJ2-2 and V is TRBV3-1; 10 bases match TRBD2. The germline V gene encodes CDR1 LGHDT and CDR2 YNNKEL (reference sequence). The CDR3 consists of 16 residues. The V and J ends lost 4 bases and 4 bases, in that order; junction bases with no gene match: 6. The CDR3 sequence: CASSLDSGGPTGELFF. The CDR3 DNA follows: TGTGCCAGCAGCCTAGATAGCGGGGGGCCCACCGGGGAGCTGTTTTTT.